The 26 T cell receptor beta chains below all came from one sample that was sequenced in a study of blood T cells in healthy people across ages. Primers used in a second PCR of about 6 to 11 cycles were a sample-barcoded 5' primer and a J-beta primer mix. TCRdb re-called the 5' RACE reads with MiXCR, one entry per CDR3 protein. The repertoire holds 1,500,000 or so distinct CDR3 sequences, with about 42% as singletons. Sequencing was done on a sample of blood. Source of these receptors: a woman under 30 in good health.

In its sample, this clonotype was seen many times. This chain links TRBV7-9 with TRBJ2-3, with TRBD1 matching over 7 bases. The CDR3 totals 14 residues. Per germline, CDR1 SEHNR and CDR2 FQNEAQ (reference sequence). Trimming at V came to 4 bases and at J to 0 bases, leaving 1 base not matched to a gene. The chain's CDR3 is CASSSDRSTDTQYF. The CDR3 DNA reads TGTGCCAGCAGCTCGGACAGGAGCACAGATACGCAGTATTTT.

The chain recombines TRBV12-3 or TRBV12-4 with TRBJ1-2, with a tentative D call TRBD1 (5 bases). With 3 bases removed from V and 6 bases from J, the gap between germline ends came to 14 bases. There are 14 residues in the CDR3. DNA for the CDR3: TGTGCCAGCAGTTTTACGAGGGGAGGGGATGGCTACACCTTC. Translation: CASSFTRGGDGYTF.

The V and J genes are TRBV29-1 and TRBJ1-1; TRBD1 agrees at 7 bases. V lost 7 bases to trimming and J lost 6 bases; unmatched junction nucleotides: 14. Germline loops: CDR1 SQVTM, CDR2 ANQGSEA. This CDR3 contains 14 residues. The DNA of the CDR3 is TGCAGCGCCCTATCGACAGGGCGTTTGGCTGAAGCTTTCTTT. Residues: CSALSTGRLAEAFF.

The V and J genes are TRBV3-1 and TRBJ2-3; D might be TRBD2 (5 bases). The CDR3 runs to 15 residues. V shed 4 bases and J shed 5 bases, with 16 bases lying between them. CDR1 is LGHDT and CDR2 is YNNKEL in the germline V gene (reference sequence). The CDR3 nucleotides are TGTGCCAGCAGCCCCCGAGACGGACTTTTAGATACGCAGTATTTT. Its translation is CASSPRDGLLDTQYF.

This clonotype was seen at least ten times. The chain recombines TRBV7-9 with TRBJ2-7, with D perhaps being TRBD1 or TRBD2 (5 bases each). The CDR3 is 17 residues long. V was shortened by 5 bases and J by 3 bases, with 23 bases between the two germline ends. Per the germline V gene, CDR1 is SEHNR and CDR2 is FQNEAQ (reference sequence). DNA of the CDR3: TGTGCCAGCAGCCTCACCCGTTTCACGGGGCGCCTCTACGAGCAGTACTTC. Its protein is CASSLTRFTGRLYEQYF.

Notes on this clonotype: The junction departs from the called germline gene at one end, perhaps through a read error. The V and J genes are TRBV9 and TRBJ2-7, with 14 bases fitting TRBD2. The CDR3 spans 15 residues. Germline V CDR1 and CDR2: SGDLS, YYNGEE. The CDR3 DNA sequence: TGTGCTAGCAGTGTGGGACTAGCGGGGGACTACGAGCAGTACTTC. It translates to CASSVGLAGDYEQYF. Full variable domain (remainder filled in from reference TRBV9 and TRBJ2-7): DSGVTQTPKHLITATGQRVTLRCSPRSGDLSVYWYQQSLDQGLQFLIQYYNGEERAKGNILERFSAQQFPDLHSELNLSSLELGDSALYFCASSVGLAGDYEQYFGPGTRLTVT.

This chain uses TRBV29-1 with TRBJ1-2; unclear D gene. The length of the CDR3 is 12 residues. V shed 3 bases and J shed 6 bases, with 11 bases lying between them. Germline lookup yields CDR1 SQVTM and CDR2 ANQGSEA. Written as DNA, the CDR3 is TGCAGCGTTGATTTGAAGACAAATGGCTACACCTTC. It translates to CSVDLKTNGYTF.

Remarks on this clonotype: One end of the junction does not line up with germline, which may come from a read error. The chain links TRBV4-2 to TRBJ2-5, with 14 nucleotides matching TRBD2. This CDR3 contains 16 residues. Germline CDR1 LGHNA, CDR2 YNFKEQ. CDR3 in DNA: TGTGACAGCAGCCAAGCCCTGGGACTAGCGGGAGATGAGCAGTACTTC. This gives the protein CDSSQALGLAGDEQYF.

CDR3 DNA sequence: TGTGCCAGCACCTTCCAGGGGGTAGGTCAGCCCCAGCATTTT. Protein product: CASTFQGVGQPQHF. The gene calls are TRBV28 and TRBJ1-5, with TRBD1 identical over 7 bases. The V segment lost 7 bases and the J segment 6 bases; nucleotides outside the gene matches: 9. Germline CDR1 reads MDHEN; CDR2 reads SYDVKM. The CDR3 sequence is 14 residues long.

The rearrangement uses TRBV6-6 and TRBJ1-5; possible D gene TRBD1, 6 bases. The CDR3 totals 16 residues. Trimming cost V 2 bases and J 2 bases, with 13 bases left between them. In germline, CDR1 is MNHNY, CDR2 SVGAGI (reference sequence). CDR3 sequence (DNA): TGTGCCAGCAGTTACAGCGGCAGGGGTGGCAATCAGCCCCAGCATTTT. The encoded protein is CASSYSGRGGNQPQHF.

Details on this clonotype: The junction departs from germline at one end; a sequencing error may be responsible. The chain links TRBV6-1 to TRBJ2-5; D not certain. Germline V gene sequence: CDR1 MNHNS, CDR2 SASEGT. This CDR3 has 14 residues. The CDR3 DNA reads TGTGTCAGCAGTGATCTAGGAACCCAAGAGACCCAGTACTTC. This encodes CVSSDLGTQETQYF.

V usage is TRBV5-1 and J usage is TRBJ2-2; TRBD2 matches at 7 bases. Germline V gene lookup returns CDR1 SGHRS and CDR2 YFSETQ. With V trimmed by 4 bases and J by 1 base, 1 base remained unmatched. CDR3 size: 14 residues. For the CDR3, the DNA is TGCGCCAGCAGCGCTAGCGGGAACACCGGGGAGCTGTTTTTT. Translating it yields CASSASGNTGELFF.

J is TRBJ2-3 and V is TRBV20-1; no clear D. The CDR3 covers 15 residues. V lost 0 bases and J lost 2, with 12 bases in between. Per the germline V gene, CDR1 is DFQATT and CDR2 is SNEGSKA (reference sequence). The CDR3 protein is CSAREWVRTTDTQYF. DNA for the CDR3: TGCAGTGCTAGAGAATGGGTCAGAACCACAGATACGCAGTATTTT.

In DNA, the CDR3 is TGCAGTGCTAGGGAGACAGGGTCAAGCGAGCAGTACTTC. The encoded protein is CSARETGSSEQYF. The chain joins TRBV20-1 to TRBJ2-7, with TRBD1 identical over 7 bases. J lost 6 bases, V lost 3 bases, and 8 bases had no gene match. The CDR3 covers 13 residues. Germline values: CDR1 DFQATT, CDR2 SNEGSKA (reference sequence).

This clonotype appeared a few times. The CDR3 DNA reads TGTGCCAGCAGCGTCGACAGGTCTCAAGAGACCCAGTACTTC. Its protein is CASSVDRSQETQYF. The rearrangement links TRBV9 to TRBJ2-5, with a weak D call TRBD1 (6 bases). Trimming took off 2 bases at V and 2 bases at J, with 10 bases between the two ends. This CDR3 region has 14 residues. CDR1 is SGDLS, CDR2 YYNGEE, per germline.

The rearrangement links TRBV3-1 to TRBJ2-4, with D hard to call. The J call may be incorrect, as the DNA end agrees better with TRBJ2-5. Germline CDR1 is LGHDT and CDR2 is YNNKEL (reference sequence). The CDR3 is 15 residues long. Here the CDR3 reads CASSPEASTRETQYF. In DNA form, the CDR3 reads TGTGCCAGCAGCCCCGAGGCGAGTACTCGGGAGACCCAGTACTTC.

This clonotype was picked up a small number of times. The chain is built from TRBV4-2 and TRBJ1-1; the match to TRBD1 covers 7 bases. The V gene end was trimmed by 5 bases and the J gene end by 1 base; junction bases not matched to a gene: 7. The CDR3 loop spans 15 amino acids. Germline V CDR1 and CDR2: LGHNA, YNFKEQ. CDR3 DNA: TGTGCCAGCAGCACCGGCAGGGGGAGGAACACTGAAGCTTTCTTT. Its translation is CASSTGRGRNTEAFF.

The chain carries TRBV20-1 and TRBJ2-1, with a tentative D call TRBD2 (6 bases). V was trimmed by 3 bases and J by 6 bases, leaving 15 bases between them. The CDR3 is 14 residues long. Germline V gene data show CDR1 as DFQATT and CDR2 as SNEGSKA (reference sequence). CDR3 bases: TGCAGTGCTAGCTTCGGGAGTGCCTCCAATGAGCAGTTCTTC. It encodes CSASFGSASNEQFF.

This sequence joins TRBV30 and TRBJ1-6; 7 bases match TRBD1. The CDR3 covers 13 residues. Germline CDR1 reads GTSNPN; CDR2 reads SVGIG (reference sequence). J was trimmed by 6 bases and V by 4 bases; bases with no gene match: 3. The CDR3 loop is CAWTPGGNSPLHF. The CDR3 DNA follows: TGTGCCTGGACGCCAGGGGGTAATTCACCCCTCCACTTT.

The chain couples TRBV20-1 to TRBJ1-5; 9 bases line up with TRBD1. Germline trimming cut 6 bases from V and 3 bases from J; bases unmatched to any gene: 3. There are 13 residues in the CDR3. CDR1 is DFQATT, CDR2 SNEGSKA, per germline (reference sequence). The CDR3 DNA reads TGCAGTGCGGACAGGGGAATCAATCAGCCCCAGCATTTT. Its protein is CSADRGINQPQHF.

In this sample, this clonotype turned up a few times. The CDR3 coding sequence is TGTGCCAGCAGCTTAGAATTCCCAGCGGGAAATGAGCAGTTCTTC. It specifies CASSLEFPAGNEQFF. The chain employs TRBV7-9 and TRBJ2-1; 7 bases are a match to TRBD2. Trimming at V came to 1 base and at J to 7 bases, leaving 7 bases not matched to a gene. The CDR3 totals 15 residues. The V gene's germline CDR1 is SEHNR and CDR2 FQNEAQ (reference sequence).

The rearrangement links TRBV14 to TRBJ1-6; D perhaps matches TRBD1 (6 bases). The V and J ends lost 0 bases and 8 bases respectively, with 14 bases between them. Germline V gene data show CDR1 as SGHDN and CDR2 as FVKESK. This CDR3 has 16 amino acids. CDR3 sequence: CASSQDLQGRDSPLHF. The CDR3 region has the DNA TGTGCCAGCAGCCAAGATCTTCAGGGGCGGGATTCACCCCTCCACTTT.

This clonotype was counted between two and nine times. The rearrangement links TRBV10-3 to TRBJ2-5, with TRBD2 identical over 8 bases. Germline CDR1 ENHRY, CDR2 SYGVKD. V dropped 6 bases and J dropped 1; count of bases not matched to a gene: 7. This CDR3 comprises 15 residues. The CDR3 loop reads CAIRAGTSRQETQYF. CDR3 sequence (DNA): TGTGCCATCAGAGCCGGGACTAGTCGCCAAGAGACCCAGTACTTC.

This chain uses TRBV4-3 with TRBJ2-2; a possible D gene is TRBD1 (5 bases). Trimming took off 4 bases at V and 1 base at J, with 16 bases between the two ends. Germline values: CDR1 LGHNA, CDR2 YSLEER. The CDR3 is 17 amino acids. Written as DNA, the CDR3 is TGCGCCAGCAGCCGCAACAGGATGGGTCGGAACACCGGGGAGCTGTTTTTT. Translation gives CASSRNRMGRNTGELFF.

The chain links TRBV10-2 to TRBJ2-3, with no clear D. Looked up from germline, CDR1 is WSHSY and CDR2 is SAAADI. This CDR3 has 16 residues. V was clipped by 1 base and J by 0 bases, with 11 bases between them. CDR3 sequence: CASSEYSFTSTDTQYF. The CDR3 bases are TGCGCCAGCAGTGAGTACTCTTTTACTAGCACAGATACGCAGTATTTT.

J is TRBJ2-3 and V is TRBV15, with 12 bases fitting TRBD2. After removal of 0 bases from V and 2 bases from J, the junction contained 6 bases not matched to a gene. Germline V lookup: CDR1 LNHNV, CDR2 YYDKDF (reference sequence). The CDR3 consists of 18 residues. This CDR3 reads CATSRDLAGGPNTDTQYF. CDR3 coding DNA: TGTGCCACCAGCAGAGATCTAGCGGGAGGGCCCAACACAGATACGCAGTATTTT.